The clone carrying this T cell receptor beta chain was detected only a few times. Its antigen is undetermined. The data were taken from a study of T-cell memory formation after mild COVID-19. For the study at large: TCR clusters were mostly confined to one donor each. The study, taken as a whole, reports: Pre-infection memory already had some responding clones, implying cross-reactive memory joined. Of the contracting clones, CD4+ ones lay mainly in CM and EM, and CD8+ ones in EMRA.

From germline, CDR1 is SGHRS and CDR2 YFSETQ. This CDR3 has 13 amino acids. The ends lost 4 bases at V and 8 bases at J; junction bases unmatched: 8. Libraries for TCRalpha and TCRbeta carried sample barcodes and unique molecular identifiers via 5'RACE. TCRdb called the 5' RACE reads again in MiXCR, with one record for every CDR3 protein. The sample contains 300,000 to 400,000 distinct CDR3 sequences, 13% to 15% of which appear only once. Sequenced sample: PBMCs or a T cell subset sorted from them (not recorded which). The receptor comes from a man aged 18-30 years who had mild COVID-19 (a few samples of this study predate the infection). Cell type and time point are not known. The V and J genes are TRBV5-1 and TRBJ1-1, with 7 bases lining up with TRBD1. CDR3 DNA sequence: TGCGCCAGCAGCCCTCAGGGGGGGAGCGAAGCTTTCTTT. It is translated as CASSPQGGSEAFF.